The next 4 T cell receptor beta chains were all read from a single sample in a study of regulatory T cells in long-lasting Graves disease. Building of the TCR beta libraries involved iRepertoire HTBI primers and Arm-PCR of CDR3 regions. TCRdb re-called the multiplex PCR reads with MiXCR, one entry per CDR3 protein. This sample has roughly 500,000 distinct CDR3 sequences; under 25% occur once, and the top ten carry less than 15%. Time point: persistent/refractory GD, antithyroid drugs over 5 years with positive TRAb. From PBMCs, RNA was extracted and then used to make the TCR library. Sample: peripheral blood mononuclear cells (PBMCs), taken when the disease was refractory, from a patient treated with antithyroid drugs. These receptors were obtained from a female donor with Graves disease.

This clonotype was counted many times. The chain links TRBV12-5 to TRBJ1-2; D gene ambiguous. Looked up from germline, CDR1 is LGHNT and CDR2 is FRNRAP. V was cut by 3 bases and J by 6 bases, with 2 bases left in between. The CDR3 is 10 amino acids. Written as DNA, the CDR3 is TGTGCTAGTGGTTTAAATGGCTACACCTTC. Its translation is CASGLNGYTF.

This rearrangement joins TRBV19 to TRBJ2-7; tentative D call: TRBD1 (8 bases). Trimming removed 6 bases from V and 6 bases from J, with 24 bases in between. The CDR3 sequence is 16 residues long. The germline V gene encodes CDR1 LNHDA and CDR2 SQIVND (reference sequence). In DNA form, the CDR3 reads TGTGCCAGTAGCGCTACCTGGACAGGGAGGGAAGGCGAGCAGTACTTC. Encoded protein: CASSATWTGREGEQYF.

This clonotype was counted only a few times. The chain couples TRBV29-1 to TRBJ1-2; unclear D gene. The CDR3 loop spans 14 amino acids. Per the germline V gene, CDR1 is SQVTM and CDR2 is ANQGSEA. V shed 3 bases and J shed 2 bases, with 13 bases lying between them. The CDR3 is CSVDDPTRNYGYTF. The CDR3 DNA sequence: TGCAGCGTTGATGATCCTACCCGGAACTATGGCTACACCTTC. The entire variable domain, with the rest obtained from reference TRBV29-1 and TRBJ1-2, is as follows: SAVISQKPSRDICQRGTSLTIQCQVDSQVTMMFWYRQQPGQSLTLIATANQGSEATYESGFVIDKFPISRPNLTFSTLTVSNMSPEDSSIYLCSVDDPTRNYGYTFGSGTRLTVV.

The chain carries TRBV4-3 and TRBJ2-7; 8 bases agree with TRBD2. V shed 0 bases and J 2 bases; nucleotides not matched to a gene: 6. CDR1 is LGHNA, CDR2 YSLEER, per germline. The CDR3 consists of 16 residues. This CDR3 reads CASSQDLGGRPYEQYF. For the CDR3, the DNA is TGCGCCAGCAGCCAAGATTTGGGCGGGAGGCCCTACGAGCAGTACTTC.